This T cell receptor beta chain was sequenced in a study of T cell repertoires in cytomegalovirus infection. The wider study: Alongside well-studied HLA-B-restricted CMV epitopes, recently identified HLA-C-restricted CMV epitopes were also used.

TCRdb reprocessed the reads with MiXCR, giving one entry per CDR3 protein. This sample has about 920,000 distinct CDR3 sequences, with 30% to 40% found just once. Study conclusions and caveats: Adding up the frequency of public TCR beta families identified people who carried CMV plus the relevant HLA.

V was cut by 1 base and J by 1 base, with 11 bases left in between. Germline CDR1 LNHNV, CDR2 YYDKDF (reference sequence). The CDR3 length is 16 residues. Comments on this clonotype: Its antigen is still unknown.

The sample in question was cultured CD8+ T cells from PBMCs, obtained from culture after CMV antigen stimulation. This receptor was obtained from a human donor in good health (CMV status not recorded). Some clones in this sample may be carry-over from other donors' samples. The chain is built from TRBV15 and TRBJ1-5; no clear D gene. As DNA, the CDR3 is TGTGCCACCAGCAGAGTCGTAGGGCCGAGCAATCAGCCCCAGCATTTT. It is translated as CATSRVVGPSNQPQHF.